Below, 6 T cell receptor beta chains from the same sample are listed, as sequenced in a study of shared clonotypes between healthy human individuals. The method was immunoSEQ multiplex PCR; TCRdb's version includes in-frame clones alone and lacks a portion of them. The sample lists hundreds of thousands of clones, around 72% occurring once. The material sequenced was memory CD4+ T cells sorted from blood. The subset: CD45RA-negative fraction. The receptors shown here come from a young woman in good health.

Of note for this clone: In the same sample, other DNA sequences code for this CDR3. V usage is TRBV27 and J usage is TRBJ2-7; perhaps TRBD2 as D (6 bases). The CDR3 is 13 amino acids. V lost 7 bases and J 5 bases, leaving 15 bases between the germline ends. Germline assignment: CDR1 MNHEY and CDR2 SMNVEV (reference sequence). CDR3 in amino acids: CASTAGTGHEQYF. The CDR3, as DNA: TGTGCCAGCACCGCGGGGACGGGCCACGAGCAGTACTTC.

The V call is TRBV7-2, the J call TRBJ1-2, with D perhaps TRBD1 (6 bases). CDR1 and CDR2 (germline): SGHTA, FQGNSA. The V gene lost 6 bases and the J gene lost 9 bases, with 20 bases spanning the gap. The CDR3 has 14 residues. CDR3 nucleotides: TGTGCCAGCAGTACCGGTGGGGGGCGGAAAAGCTACACCTTC. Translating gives CASSTGGGRKSYTF.

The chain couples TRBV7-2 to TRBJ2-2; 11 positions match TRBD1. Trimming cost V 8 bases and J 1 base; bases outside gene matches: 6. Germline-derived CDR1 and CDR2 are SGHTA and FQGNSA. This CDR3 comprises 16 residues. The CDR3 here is CASGRTGGKNTGELFF. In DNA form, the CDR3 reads TGTGCCAGCGGCAGGACAGGGGGCAAGAACACCGGGGAGCTGTTTTTT.

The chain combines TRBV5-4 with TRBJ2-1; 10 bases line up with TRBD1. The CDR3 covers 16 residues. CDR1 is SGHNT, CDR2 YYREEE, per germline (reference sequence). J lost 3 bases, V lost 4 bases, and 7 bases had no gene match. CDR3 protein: CASSSGQGDSYNEQFF. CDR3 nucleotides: TGTGCCAGCAGCAGCGGACAGGGGGACAGCTACAATGAGCAGTTCTTC.

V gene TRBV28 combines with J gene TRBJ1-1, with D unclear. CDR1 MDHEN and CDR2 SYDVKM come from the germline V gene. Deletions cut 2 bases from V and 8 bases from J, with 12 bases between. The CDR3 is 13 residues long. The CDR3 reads CASSLPPGGEAFF. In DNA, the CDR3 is TGTGCCAGCAGTTTACCTCCGGGCGGGGAAGCTTTCTTT.

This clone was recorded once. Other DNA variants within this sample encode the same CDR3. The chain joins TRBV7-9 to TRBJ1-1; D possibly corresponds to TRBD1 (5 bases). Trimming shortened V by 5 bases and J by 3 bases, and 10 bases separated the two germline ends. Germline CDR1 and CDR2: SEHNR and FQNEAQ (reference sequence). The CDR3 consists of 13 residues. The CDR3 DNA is TGTGCCAGCAGCAATCAGGGAGACACTGAAGCTTTCTTT. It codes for CASSNQGDTEAFF.